The entry that follows covers one TCR beta chain sequence. Its antigen is not known. The length of the CDR3 is 14 residues. V was pared by 3 bases and J by 3 bases, with 5 bases of the junction left unmatched. Germline CDR1 and CDR2: SGHNT and YYREEE (reference sequence). This sample was taken from a study of T cell responses to AZD1222 COVID-19 vaccine. Repertoires were generated with immunoSEQ multiplex PCR, while TCRdb's copy carries only in-frame clones and drops some. The sample lists 150,000 to 200,000 clones, approximately 94% seen once, with just over 5% in the top ten. Regarding the study as a whole: Nearly half of spike-specific TCRs reportedly target unmutated variant regions.

The origin of this receptor is an adult who received the AZD1222 COVID-19 vaccine. The material sequenced was peripheral blood, taken 28 days after the second AZD1222 dose. V and J are TRBV5-4 and TRBJ1-1; 7 bases line up with TRBD1. CDR3 in amino acids: CASSYQGGDTEAFF. CDR3 nucleotide sequence: TGTGCCAGCAGCTACCAGGGGGGAGACACTGAAGCTTTCTTT.